This T cell receptor beta chain appears in the sequencing data of a study of Graves' ophthalmopathy and Graves' hyperthyroidism. Trimming pared 1 base from V and 7 bases from J, leaving 20 bases between. The CDR3 has 18 residues. CDR1 is MNHEY, CDR2 SMNVEV, per germline (reference sequence). In this sample, this clonotype turned up many times. Ages of hyperthyroidism patients ran from 18 to 65, and their diagnoses were new, under 2 months' duration. Exclusion covered patients with other autoimmune diseases or uncontrolled infections (as well as pregnancy or lactation). RNA transcripts served as template for amplifying TCR beta CDR3 sequences. HTBI primers primed a first-round RT-PCR, and a second-round multiplex PCR followed. TCRdb reanalysed the multiplex PCR reads using MiXCR and keeps one entry per CDR3 protein. The table lists 620,000 or so distinct CDR3 sequences, about 20% of them singletons, with around 6.9% in the top ten.

Specimen: peripheral blood. The source of this sequence is a woman under 30 with stable Graves' hyperthyroidism. Some clones in this sample may be carry-over from other donors' samples. This rearrangement joins TRBV27 to TRBJ1-6; no clear D gene. The CDR3 loop reads CASSLLVSGVFVNSPLHF. The DNA for the CDR3 is TGTGCCAGCAGTTTATTAGTATCTGGGGTTTTTGTGAATTCACCCCTCCACTTT.